This T cell receptor beta chain is drawn from a study of blood T cell repertoires in COVID-19. This CDR3 region has 15 residues. V lost 2 bases to trimming and J lost 8 bases, with 15 bases between them. Germline lookup yields CDR1 SEHNR and CDR2 FQNEAQ (reference sequence). Per the study methods: Amplified reference gene primers provided the basis for estimating nucleated cell counts. The method was immunoSEQ multiplex PCR; TCRdb's version includes in-frame clones alone and lacks a portion of them. That table furnishes V, J and clone size, whereas the DNA furnished D and trimming. In the table there are approximately 86,000 clones, around 89% of which are singletons.

This chain links TRBV7-9 with TRBJ1-4; possibly TRBD1 for D (5 bases). The sequenced sample was peripheral blood. The receptor was isolated from a middle-aged man with acute or convalescent COVID-19. This CDR3 is CASSLQARVGEKLFF. The CDR3 DNA reads as TGTGCCAGCAGCTTACAGGCCAGGGTGGGAGAAAAACTGTTTTTT.